The T cell receptor beta chain described here comes from a study of CD8 T cells in ankylosing spondylitis. Remarks on this clonotype: Antigen unknown.

Study-wide points: Peripheral blood samples showed relatively rare disease-linked clones, and these clones were CD8+. Some of these motif variants have turned up before, in reports on reactive arthritis synovial fluid and blood. In ankylosing spondylitis blood, a motif of roughly eight highly homologous TCR beta variants appeared characteristic.

TCRdb analysed the 5' RACE reads with MiXCR anew, one entry per CDR3 protein. This table has roughly 670,000 distinct CDR3 sequences, around 17% appearing once. V lost 8 bases and J 9 bases, leaving 14 bases between the germline ends. The CDR3 contains 13 residues. The V gene's germline CDR1 is MNHEY and CDR2 SMNVEV (reference sequence). The chain employs TRBV27 and TRBJ1-6; no clear D gene. The receptor was derived from a male donor with ankylosing spondylitis. The sequencing input was blood, either unsorted or a sorted T cell fraction (not recorded which). The CDR3 sequence: CASGPPGVSPLHF. CDR3 coding DNA: TGTGCCAGCGGTCCCCCTGGGGTTTCACCCCTCCACTTT.